The next 2 T cell receptor beta chains were all read from a single sample in a study. TCRdb ran MiXCR on the RT-PCR reads and lists one entry per CDR3 protein. The sample lists hundreds of thousands of distinct CDR3 sequences, 12% to 15% seen once, with 3% to 4.5% in the top ten. The specimen sequenced was memory CD4+ T cells from blood. Every receptor here comes from a female donor in good health, serving as a healthy control.

This rearrangement joins TRBV7-2 to TRBJ2-7, with D possibly TRBD1 on 5 matching bases. Germline values: CDR1 SGHTA, CDR2 FQGNSA. Trimming removed 1 base at V and 3 bases at J, with 10 bases between. The CDR3 spans 14 residues. Here the CDR3 DNA reads TGTGCCAGCAGCTTAGTAGGCGGACACTACGAGCAGTACTTC. It specifies CASSLVGGHYEQYF.

This clonotype was recorded many times. The CDR3 DNA reads TGCAGTGCTAGAGATAGGAGAGGGGGTAAGGACGAGCAGTACTTC. As protein: CSARDRRGGKDEQYF. The genes are TRBV20-1 and TRBJ2-7, with D possibly TRBD1 on 6 matching bases. The germline V gene encodes CDR1 DFQATT and CDR2 SNEGSKA (reference sequence). CDR3 length: 15 residues. Trimming took off 0 bases at V and 5 bases at J, with 17 bases between the two ends.